These 9 T cell receptor beta chains share one sample of origin, sequenced in a study of T cells in Graves' hyperthyroidism and ophthalmopathy. RNA transcripts gave rise to amplified TCR beta CDR3 regions. When the TCR CDR3 underwent first-round RT-PCR, the HTBI primer set was used. TCRdb processed the multiplex PCR reads anew with MiXCR; each CDR3 protein has one entry. The sample includes roughly 170,000 distinct CDR3 sequences, around 15% of them seen just once. Sequencing was carried out using blood. The receptors were gathered from a woman between 45 and 65 years old with Graves' hyperthyroidism.

The rearrangement uses TRBV4-1 and TRBJ2-1; 7 bases map to TRBD1. The CDR3 loop spans 17 amino acids. Germline V gene lookup returns CDR1 MGHRA and CDR2 YSYEKL. After removal of 0 bases from V and 4 bases from J, the junction contained 9 bases not matched to a gene. In nucleotides, the CDR3 is TGCGCCAGCAGCCAAGAGAGGCCACAGGGGAGTTACAATGAGCAGTTCTTC. Protein sequence: CASSQERPQGSYNEQFF.

Here the CDR3 reads CSESRDRVYNEQFF. For the CDR3, the DNA is TGCAGTGAAAGCCGGGACAGGGTCTATAATGAGCAGTTCTTC. V and J are TRBV20-1 and TRBJ2-1, with 9 bases that match TRBD1. The CDR3 runs 14 residues. CDR1 and CDR2 from the germline V gene are DFQATT and SNEGSKA (reference sequence). Losses at the gene ends were 7 bases for V and 7 bases for J; bases not matched to a gene: 11.

This clonotype appeared many times. J is TRBJ2-2 and V is TRBV6-1; a weak D match, TRBD2 (5 bases). V dropped 6 bases and J dropped 1 base, with 9 bases sitting between them. Germline V lookup: CDR1 MNHNS, CDR2 SASEGT. The CDR3 is made up of 14 amino acids. CDR3 region: CASRRGRNTGELFF. DNA for the CDR3: TGTGCCAGCAGGCGAGGGCGGAACACCGGGGAGCTGTTTTTT.

This clonotype was found many times. The chain uses TRBV6-2 or TRBV6-3 and TRBJ2-1; D is undetermined. The CDR3 consists of 14 residues. CDR1 is MNHEY and CDR2 is SVGEGT in the germline V gene. V lost 4 bases and J 3 bases, leaving 10 bases between the germline ends. CDR3 in DNA: TGTGCCAGCAGTTCCGGACGGATCTACAATGAGCAGTTCTTC. Translating gives CASSSGRIYNEQFF.

At least ten counts were recorded for this clonotype. The chain carries TRBV5-1 and TRBJ2-7; TRBD1 aligns across 8 bases. The CDR3 is made up of 15 amino acids. Germline V gene lookup returns CDR1 SGHRS and CDR2 YFSETQ. The trim removed 2 bases at V and 5 bases at J, leaving 9 bases unmatched. This CDR3 is CASSFGQGRPDEQYF. CDR3 DNA: TGCGCCAGCAGCTTCGGACAGGGTCGGCCCGACGAGCAGTACTTC.

This clonotype was seen a few times. The chain uses TRBV3-1 and TRBJ2-6, with D uncertain. CDR3 length: 17 amino acids. Germline V gene lookup returns CDR1 LGHDT and CDR2 YNNKEL (reference sequence). With 4 bases removed from V and 2 bases from J, the gap between germline ends came to 15 bases. Here the CDR3 reads CASSLLMVGTGANVLTF. DNA for the CDR3: TGTGCCAGCAGCCTCCTCATGGTGGGAACTGGGGCCAACGTCCTGACTTTC.

Ten or more counts support this clonotype. V gene TRBV13 combines with J gene TRBJ2-7; D gene unclear. The germline V and J ends were trimmed by 5 bases and 8 bases, with 13 bases remaining between them. CDR1 and CDR2 (germline): PRHDT, FYEKMQ (reference sequence). This CDR3 has 12 amino acids. The chain's CDR3 is CASSRDEAKQYF. The CDR3 DNA sequence: TGTGCCAGCAGCCGCGATGAAGCAAAGCAGTACTTC.

This clonotype was counted at least ten times. CDR3: CASSHGGGGGYTF. CDR3 in DNA: TGTGCCAGCAGCCACGGTGGGGGAGGAGGCTACACCTTC. The gene calls are TRBV3-1 and TRBJ1-2, with D perhaps TRBD1 (5 bases). This CDR3 has 13 residues. V dropped 3 bases and J dropped 8 bases, with 13 bases sitting between them. CDR1 LGHDT and CDR2 YNNKEL come from the germline V gene (reference sequence).

This clonotype was recorded at least ten times. The chain combines TRBV28 with TRBJ2-7, with a possible D match to TRBD2 (5 bases). CDR1 is MDHEN, CDR2 SYDVKM, per germline. The CDR3 sequence is 10 residues long. V lost 5 bases to trimming and J lost 7 bases, with 6 bases between them. The CDR3 sequence is CASSGLEQYF. The CDR3 nucleotides read TGTGCCAGCAGTGGACTGGAGCAGTACTTC.